The table lists the clone carrying this TCR beta chain with a few counts. Antigen: not known. TCRdb reanalysed the 5' RACE reads using MiXCR and keeps one entry per CDR3 protein. The profile shows more than 350,000 distinct CDR3 sequences, roughly 15% of them singletons. This specimen belongs to a study of T-cell memory formation after mild COVID-19. Study as a whole: TCR clusters were mostly confined to one donor each. General observations from the study: A balance of CD4 and CD8 characterized clones contracting day 15 to 85, whereas later expanders leaned CD4+. Chiefly within CM and EM were the contracting CD4+ clones; CD8+ ones were within EMRA.

The CDR3 spans 10 residues. The J segment lost 8 bases and the V segment lost 6 bases, leaving 0 bases of the junction unmatched. The sequence came from a man aged 18 to 30 who had mild COVID-19 (a few samples of this study predate the infection). Cell type and time point are not known. The source material was PBMCs or a T cell subset sorted from them (not recorded which). This rearrangement joins TRBV12-3 or TRBV12-4 to TRBJ1-1; 7 bases agree with TRBD1. The CDR3 coding sequence is TGTGCCAGCAGGGACAGGGAAGCTTTCTTT. It codes for CASRDREAFF.